This T cell receptor beta chain was profiled in a study of T cell responses to AZD1222 COVID-19 vaccine. Study-level results: At baseline, just 6 or 7 AZD1222 recipients tested seropositive.

Generated by immunoSEQ multiplex PCR, the TCRdb table keeps only in-frame clones and is missing some. The sample shows about 160,000 clones, 90% to 95% of them seen only once. Comments on this clone: The antigen remains undetermined.

The CDR3 runs to 16 residues. Per the germline V gene, CDR1 is MDHEN and CDR2 is SYDVKM. With V trimmed by 2 bases and J by 8 bases, 11 bases remained unmatched. The sequences come from peripheral blood, collected on day 0 of AZD1222 vaccination. This clonotype was sampled from an adult in good health. This chain joins TRBV28 and TRBJ1-4, with TRBD1 matching over 7 bases. The CDR3 sequence: CASSLLKGAGSEKLFF. DNA of the CDR3: TGTGCCAGCAGTTTACTCAAGGGGGCCGGCAGCGAAAAACTGTTTTTT.